This T cell receptor (beta chain) emerged from a study of T-cell memory formation after mild COVID-19. General study findings and limits: Several responding clones turned up in pre-infection memory, indicating that cross-reactive memory may have taken part. A balance of CD4 and CD8 characterized clones contracting day 15 to 85, whereas later expanders leaned CD4+.

UMIs and sample barcodes were carried by the TCR alpha and TCR beta cDNA libraries that 5'RACE produced using constant-segment primers. In TCRdb, the 5' RACE reads were re-called with MiXCR into one record per CDR3 protein. This table has approximately 430,000 distinct CDR3 sequences, about 22% appearing once. This clonotype turned up a few times. Its antigen is unidentified. V lost 4 bases and J lost 8; bases outside the gene matches: 6. The germline gives CDR1 SGHDT, CDR2 YYEEEE. The CDR3 runs to 14 residues. Sequenced: PBMCs or a T cell subset sorted from them (not recorded which). V gene TRBV5-6 combines with J gene TRBJ2-1, with 10 bases that match TRBD2. The TCR was taken from an adult woman who had mild COVID-19 (a few samples of this study predate the infection). Cell type and time point are not known. The CDR3 coding sequence is TGTGCCAGCAGCGGGGGACTAGCGTACGATGAGCAGTTCTTC. This codes for CASSGGLAYDEQFF.